This TCR beta chain was documented in a study of CD8 T cells in seronegative destructive rheumatoid arthritis (dated by TCRdb to 2018 to 2020). For the wider study: Most of the eight CND-RA patients were receiving biological drugs at sampling. Peripheral CD8+ TCRbeta repertoires of CCP-negative destructive rheumatoid arthritis (CND-RA) patients were compared with newly diagnosed seropositive RA, seronegative RA and healthy controls. Comparison cohorts of seropositive RA, seronegative RA and healthy controls came from an earlier published TCRbeta dataset rather than new sequencing.

Following the manufacturer's instructions, genomic DNA from CD8+ cells served as the input for TCRbeta sequencing. A genomics technology centre in Finland ran the TCRbeta sequencing, which was done with the immunoSEQ assay. For the original study's pipeline: The clonotype tables produced by the immunoSEQ preprocessing pipeline were converted into VDJtools format, and any non-productive clonotypes were filtered out. Samples below 10,000 reads were excluded and the rest subsampled to 10,000 reads; most of the eight CND-RA samples passed. Using the VDJtools CalcDiversityStats function on data subsampled to 10,000 reads, the Shannon-Wiener, Simpson and clonality indices were calculated. Non-singleton TCRbeta clonotypes were hard-matched, with no mismatches allowed, against VDJdb to infer antigen specificity. CDR3 sequences differing by one amino acid (Hamming distance 1) were grouped into clusters with potentially shared antigen targets. Group enrichment of public clonotypes was tested with one-sided Fisher's exact tests after groups were resampled to six samples, with the procedure repeated ten times. As stored in TCRdb, this immuneACCESS dataset retains in-frame rearrangements with V and J assigned. A fraction of the clones does not appear; measured against another copy, unresolved V genes explain less than half of the discrepancy, and the remainder lacks a known reason. V, J and clone size reflect that table, while D and trimming were determined from the DNA. This sample lists some 4,100 clones; 65% to 75% were detected once. The ten largest clones add up to roughly a third of the sample.

On this clone itself: Its binding antigen is unknown. No quality values exist for individual bases; no much larger clone is one base distant.

General findings and caveats noted by the study authors: Across the 117,399 clonotypes tested, no public clonotype enrichment remained significant after Benjamini-Hochberg correction. Once age was adjusted for, the CD8+ TCRbeta repertoires of CND-RA patients appeared less diverse and more clonal than the repertoires of other RA subtypes. More CMV-reactive and fewer influenza A-reactive CD8+ TCRbeta sequences were observed in CND-RA repertoires than in controls and other RA subtypes. The authors read the apparently distinct set of enriched public clonotypes carried by CND-RA patients as support for a separate disease subset. Because diagnostic samples were lacking, the TCR repertoire differences may partly reflect years of poor disease control rather than having been present at onset. The small size of the CND-RA cohort was noted as a limitation of the study.

From a lookup of the germline V gene, CDR1 and CDR2 are SGHNT and YENEEA. V and J are truncated by 2 bases and 8 bases respectively, leaving an intervening sequence of 10 bases. Spanning cysteine to phenylalanine, the CDR3 consists of 13 amino acids. Left in the record is the CDR3 DNA by itself, 39 bases read in frame from the first base. The CND-RA patients tested negative on the clinical CCP2 antibody test, and joint destruction in these patients kept progressing despite active therapy. All CND-RA patients were characterized by typical joint destruction in wrists and ankles and by failure of conventional anti-rheumatic therapy. Instead of being sampled at diagnosis, CND-RA patients were sampled after long disease histories, which in several cases spanned decades. Approximately 50 millilitres of EDTA-anticoagulated peripheral blood were drawn from each patient. Ficoll-Paque PLUS density gradient separation was used to isolate peripheral blood mononuclear cells. AutoMACS magnetic bead positive selection was used to isolate CD8+ cells from fresh or cryopreserved PBMCs, and purity was verified by flow cytometry. Nucleospin Tissue or Tissue XS kits were used to extract genomic DNA, which was then quantified on a Qubit 2.0 fluorometer.

Sequenced sample: CD8+ T cells from blood. The chain is assembled from TRBV11-3 and TRBJ2-1; the D gene is perhaps TRBD2, on 6 matching bases. This TCR derives from a woman between 45 and 75 years old with seronegative destructive rheumatoid arthritis. The CDR3 reads as follows: CASSLPGDDEQFF. The DNA sequence follows: TGTGCCAGCAGCTTACCGGGGGACGATGAGCAGTTCTTC.